This TCR beta chain was sequenced for a study of CD8 T cells in Susac syndrome (dated by TCRdb to about 2019). In terms of the full investigation: Whether CD8+ T cell activation and differentiation in Susac syndrome was antigen driven was tested using repertoire sequencing. Clonality of the CD8+ T cell repertoire was compared between roughly eleven healthy donors, around 14 Susac syndrome patients and under 19 multiple sclerosis patients.

RNA was extracted with the RNeasy kit and roughly 0.5 to 1 ug was reverse transcribed using random hexamers. The immunoSEQ multiplex PCR assay, covering 54 Vbeta and 13 Jbeta segments, was used to amplify TCR beta CDR3 regions. PCR amplification bias was corrected using a synthetic template baseline for primer optimization and computational correction. The authors processed their data as follows. Reads were annotated to V, D and J genes per IMGT and analyzed with immunoSEQ Analyzer, keeping only productive sequences. Clonality was calculated as one minus the Shannon entropy normalized by log2 of the number of productive unique sequences. For each patient and control, public and private clones were evaluated among the 100 most prevalent clones. A clone was defined as Susac-specific if it was absent from the healthy and MS cohorts, from about 1,100 published viral clones and from other ImmuneACCESS disease sequences. TCRdb ran its own pipeline on the public reads, namely fastp trimming at Q25 and MiXCR clone calling, and kept in-frame beta chains. For every CDR3 protein sequence, its rows merge into one entry that carries the most common genes and DNA. The V and J calls and clone size are TCRdb's, not the authors'. Within this sample are 70,000 to 100,000 distinct CDR3 sequences, with 80% to 95% of them counted one time only. Jointly, the top ten make up roughly 0.32% of the sample.

This clonotype was seen more than once but under ten times. Its binding antigen is unknown. No base quality values were provided; no much bigger clone lies one nucleotide off. Taken from the germline V gene (reference sequence), the CDR1 and CDR2 loops are SEHNR and FQNEAQ. V loses 3 bases, J loses 5 bases, and the germline ends lie 11 bases apart. The CDR3 runs 14 residues from the cysteine to the phenylalanine. Only the CDR3 part of the read is kept: 42 bases, read in frame from the first base. High-throughput TCR beta sequencing profiled peripheral blood CD8+ and CD4+ T cells from healthy donors, Susac syndrome patients and multiple sclerosis patients. Healthy donors were age- and sex-matched controls. CD8+ TEMRA cells were enriched by FACS, while bulk CD8+ and CD4+ T cells were purified by magnetic negative isolation. Blood was drawn into EDTA tubes, processed within 24 hours, and PBMCs were isolated by density gradient centrifugation. PBMCs intended for TCR sequencing were cryopreserved in liquid nitrogen and thawed later in a water bath at 37 degrees C. A purity of at least 90% was achieved for sorted or isolated CD4+, CD8+ and CD8+ TEMRA cells.

Summary of the overall study and its limitations: The TCR sequencing and HLA analysis was acknowledged to have included a relatively small number of individuals.

The sequence was collected from a human donor in good health. This chain joins TRBV7-9 to TRBJ1-5, with the D gene not clear enough to name. Sequenced material: CD8+ T cells from PBMCs. The sequenced DNA: TGTGCCAGCAGCTTTGGCCAGCCGTATCAGCCCCAGCATTTT. Translated, it gives CASSFGQPYQPQHF. Here the CDR3 is joined to the reference TRBV7-9 and TRBJ1-5 genes, and the full variable domain is: DTGVSQNPRHKITKRGQNVTFRCDPISEHNRLYWYRQTLGQGPEFLTYFQNEAQLEKSRLLSDRFSAERPKGSFSTLEIQRTEQGDSAMYLCASSFGQPYQPQHFGDGTRLSIL.